The 9 T cell receptor beta chains below all came from one sample that was sequenced in a study of blood T cell repertoires in COVID-19. Clones were sequenced by immunoSEQ multiplex PCR, and TCRdb holds only the in-frame ones, with some missing. The repertoire has approximately 190,000 clones, roughly 81% of them found once; the top ten carry less than 6.5%. The sample taken for sequencing was peripheral blood. These receptors all stem from a woman between 65 and 79 years old with active or convalescent COVID-19.

In this sample, this clone turned up once. J is TRBJ1-1 and V is TRBV7-9, with D perhaps matching TRBD1 (5 bases). V lost 5 bases, J lost 0 bases, and 13 bases lay in between. Germline lookup yields CDR1 SEHNR and CDR2 FQNEAQ (reference sequence). This CDR3 is 15 amino acids long. The CDR3, as DNA: TGTGCCAGCAGCCACAAACAGGAGTTGAACACTGAAGCTTTCTTT. The encoded protein is CASSHKQELNTEAFF.

The chain recombines TRBV5-1 with TRBJ1-1; D perhaps matches TRBD1 (6 bases). Trimming took 0 bases from V and 11 from J, leaving 14 bases between them. There are 13 residues in the CDR3. Germline lookup yields CDR1 SGHRS and CDR2 YFSETQ. The CDR3 nucleotides read TGCGCCAGCAGCTTGGAAGTTAGGGGGTACGCTTTCTTT. Encoded protein: CASSLEVRGYAFF.

The chain couples TRBV5-1 to TRBJ1-4; no firm D call. Trimming left V 5 bases short and J 6 bases short, with 14 bases between. Looked up from germline, CDR1 is SGHRS and CDR2 is YFSETQ. The CDR3 spans 14 residues. The CDR3 DNA reads TGCGCCAGCAGTTCGGGGAATGTGGATGAAAAACTGTTTTTT. It specifies CASSSGNVDEKLFF.

This chain connects TRBV18 to TRBJ2-2; maybe TRBD1 (6 bases). Trimming cost V 3 bases and J 5 bases, with 10 bases left between them. Germline assignment: CDR1 KGHSH and CDR2 LQKENI. CDR3 length equals 14 residues. The CDR3 here is CASSPTGKTGELFF. The CDR3 region has the DNA TGTGCCAGCTCACCCACAGGGAAAACCGGGGAGCTGTTTTTT.

This clone has a handful of counts. It may be a read error: a sequence one base away is much more abundant. Other DNA sequences in this specimen translate into the identical CDR3. The V and J genes are TRBV5-1 and TRBJ2-7; TRBD1 matches 8 bases. The V gene's germline CDR1 is SGHRS and CDR2 YFSETQ. The length of the CDR3 is 13 residues. Trimming at V came to 1 base and at J to 3 bases, leaving 0 bases not matched to a gene. The CDR3 DNA is TGCGCCAGCAGCTTGACAGGGGGCTACGAGCAGTACTTC. Its translation: CASSLTGGYEQYF. The variable domain in full, completed from reference TRBV5-1 and TRBJ2-7, reads KAGVTQTPRYLIKTRGQQVTLSCSPISGHRSVSWYQQTPGQGLQFLFEYFSETQRNKGNFPGRFSGRQFSNSRSEMNVSTLELGDSALYLCASSLTGGYEQYFGPGTRLTVT.

V is TRBV9 and J is TRBJ2-5, with 8 bases aligning to TRBD2. Per germline, CDR1 SGDLS and CDR2 YYNGEE. V was pared by 3 bases and J by 2 bases, with 9 bases of the junction left unmatched. The CDR3 contains 16 residues. The CDR3 coding sequence is TGTGCCAGCAGCGCTGGTCCCGGGAGGGAGCAAGAGACCCAGTACTTC. It codes for CASSAGPGREQETQYF.

This clone was seen once. The rearrangement uses TRBV5-1 and TRBJ2-7, with D tentatively TRBD2 (5 bases). The CDR3 length is 14 residues. Looked up from germline, CDR1 is SGHRS and CDR2 is YFSETQ. V gave up 1 base and J gave up 4 bases, with 12 bases separating them. Written as DNA, the CDR3 is TGCGCCAGCAGCTTGCTGACTGAGGGATACGAGCAGTACTTC. It translates to CASSLLTEGYEQYF.

This clone appeared a single time. J is TRBJ2-7 and V is TRBV7-2; 12 positions agree with TRBD2. Germline V gene data show CDR1 as SGHTA and CDR2 as FQGNSA. This CDR3 spans 17 amino acids. Unmatched junction bases numbered 12, after V lost 5 bases and J lost 4 bases. CDR3 loop: CASSILAGGGGFYEQYF. The CDR3 nucleotides read TGTGCCAGCAGCATACTAGCGGGAGGTGGGGGGTTTTACGAGCAGTACTTC.

The rearrangement joins TRBV15 to TRBJ1-2; D ambiguous. CDR3 length: 13 amino acids. The V gene's germline CDR1 is LNHNV and CDR2 YYDKDF (reference sequence). V was cut by 0 bases and J by 8 bases, with 10 bases left in between. The CDR3 region is CATSRDRERGYTF. CDR3 nucleotide sequence: TGTGCCACCAGCAGAGATCGGGAACGGGGCTACACCTTC.